This section outlines one T cell receptor beta chain sequence together with its context. Its antigen is unidentified. Treatment described: oral pan-JAK inhibitor, 5-10 mg twice daily. This entry comes from a study of CD8+ T cells in alopecia areata. Study-wide results and caveats: Under tofacitinib, numerous expanded lesional clonotypes remained detectable in scalp and blood.

Germline V CDR1 and CDR2: LNHNV, YYDKDF (reference sequence). CDR3 length: 16 residues. With V trimmed by 7 bases and J by 4 bases, 10 bases remained unmatched. In each case, RNA was isolated and then reverse transcribed into cDNA as the sequencing template. Using immunoSEQ multiplex PCR, the repertoire was profiled, and TCRdb retains in-frame clones only, with some absent. The sample lists about 210,000 clones, roughly 40% occurring once. The chain employs TRBV15 and TRBJ2-2; 9 nucleotides match TRBD2. This clonotype originated in a human donor with alopecia areata. The sample consisted of CD4+ T cells sorted from blood, taken at approximately week 37, from a patient treated with tofacitinib. This CDR3 is CATKGGRAVGTGELFF. In DNA, the CDR3 is TGTGCCACCAAAGGCGGGAGGGCCGTCGGCACCGGGGAGCTGTTTTTT.